This T cell receptor (beta chain) was observed in a study of T cell clonotyping in hematopoietic cell transplantation. Sequenced by immunoSEQ multiplex PCR; TCRdb stores in-frame clones only, minus some. Among about 29,000 clones listed, 92% were seen once. The sample was PBMCs, taken 100 days after allogeneic stem cell transplant. This TCR came from a female patient in her forties or fifties who had an allogeneic stem cell transplant from a related donor, so the T cells may come from the graft donor. Some clones in this sample may be carry-over from other donors' samples.

The CDR3 sequence: CASSLAGDGYGYTF. The CDR3 DNA is TGTGCCAGCAGCTTGGCCGGGGATGGCTATGGCTACACCTTC. The V gene is TRBV5-5, the J gene TRBJ1-2; D gene uncertain. V lost 0 bases and J lost 4, with 10 bases in between. Germline CDR1 and CDR2: SGHKS and YYEKEE (reference sequence). The length of the CDR3 is 14 residues.